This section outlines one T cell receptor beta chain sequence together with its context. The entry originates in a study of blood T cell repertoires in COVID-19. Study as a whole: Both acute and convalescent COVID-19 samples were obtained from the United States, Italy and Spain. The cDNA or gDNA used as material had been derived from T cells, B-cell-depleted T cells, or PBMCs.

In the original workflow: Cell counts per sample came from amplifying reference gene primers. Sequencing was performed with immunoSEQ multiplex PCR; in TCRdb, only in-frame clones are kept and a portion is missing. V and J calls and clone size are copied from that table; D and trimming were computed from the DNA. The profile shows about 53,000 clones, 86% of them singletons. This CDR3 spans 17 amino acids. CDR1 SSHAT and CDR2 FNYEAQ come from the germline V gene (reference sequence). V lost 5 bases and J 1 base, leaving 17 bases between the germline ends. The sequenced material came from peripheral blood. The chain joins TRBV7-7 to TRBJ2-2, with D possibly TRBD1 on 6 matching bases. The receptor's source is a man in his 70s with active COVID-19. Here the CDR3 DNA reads TGTGCCAGCAGCAGATCCGCCCGACAGGAGAACACCGGGGAGCTGTTTTTT. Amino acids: CASSRSARQENTGELFF. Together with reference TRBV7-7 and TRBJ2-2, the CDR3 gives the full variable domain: GAGVSQSPRYKVTKRGQDVTLRCDPISSHATLYWYQQALGQGPEFLTYFNYEAQPDKSGLPSDRFSAERPEGSISTLTIQRTEQRDSAMYRCASSRSARQENTGELFFGEGSRLTVL.